Listed here are 6 T cell receptor beta chains from one sample, sequenced in a study of shared clonotypes between healthy human individuals. CD45RO-negative CD8 cells positively selected for CCR7 made up the naive population, which excluded terminally differentiated effector memory CD45RA+ cells. TCRdb keeps only in-frame clones here, not all; method: immunoSEQ multiplex PCR. The data contain roughly 1,800,000 clones, around 96% of them singletons. What was sequenced was naive CD8+ T cells sorted from blood. The receptor set was obtained from a young man in good health.

About this clone itself: The junction shows a germline mismatch at one end, possibly a read error. The V call is TRBV5-4, the J call TRBJ2-1; 10 nucleotides line up with TRBD1. This CDR3 has 15 residues. Germline lookup yields CDR1 SGHNT and CDR2 YYREEE (reference sequence). The CDR3 is CASSFGTGDYNEQFF. CDR3 sequence (DNA): TGTGCCAGCAGTTTCGGGACAGGGGATTACAACGAGCAGTTCTTC.

The rearrangement uses TRBV6-5 and TRBJ2-7; D is uncertain. Germline-derived CDR1 and CDR2 are MNHEY and SVGAGI. V was pared by 0 bases and J by 1 base, with 13 bases between. This CDR3 has 16 residues. As DNA, the CDR3 is TGTGCCAGCAGTTACTCGGTGGGGTCCTCGTCCTACGAGCAGTACTTC. This gives the protein CASSYSVGSSSYEQYF.

In nucleotides, the CDR3 is TGCGCCAGCAGCTTGGTCGAGGGGGCCACCCTATCCTATGGCTACACCTTC. Its protein is CASSLVEGATLSYGYTF. The J gene is TRBJ1-2, the V gene TRBV5-1; TRBD1 aligns across 7 bases. The CDR3 is made up of 17 amino acids. The V gene end was trimmed by 0 bases and the J gene end by 4 bases; junction bases not matched to a gene: 12. Germline assignment: CDR1 SGHRS and CDR2 YFSETQ.

As to this clone: Other DNA sequences in the sample encode the same CDR3. The genes are TRBV6-5 and TRBJ2-5; 7 bases align to TRBD2. Unmatched junction bases numbered 6, after V lost 0 bases and J lost 5 bases. CDR3 length: 15 amino acids. The germline gives CDR1 MNHEY, CDR2 SVGAGI. The CDR3 spells CASSYSGLGGETQYF. The CDR3 DNA reads TGTGCCAGCAGTTACTCTGGCCTGGGGGGGGAGACCCAGTACTTC.

The chain combines TRBV2 with TRBJ2-1; D may be TRBD2 (6 bases). The V gene's germline CDR1 is SNHLY and CDR2 FYNNEI. V was trimmed by 7 bases and J by 2 bases, leaving 15 bases between them. CDR3 length: 15 amino acids. The CDR3 spells CASTNLATTYNEQFF. CDR3 coding DNA: TGTGCCAGCACCAACCTAGCGACTACCTACAATGAGCAGTTCTTC. The full variable domain, its missing parts supplied by reference TRBV2 and TRBJ2-1, is EPEVTQTPSHQVTQMGQEVILRCVPISNHLYFYWYRQILGQKVEFLVSFYNNEISEKSEIFDDQFSVERPDGSNFTLKIRSTKLEDSAMYFCASTNLATTYNEQFFGPGTRLTVL.

The V call is TRBV20-1, the J call TRBJ1-2; possible D gene TRBD1, 5 bases. Germline V lookup: CDR1 DFQATT, CDR2 SNEGSKA (reference sequence). V lost 8 bases and J 5 bases, leaving 6 bases between the germline ends. The CDR3 is made up of 9 amino acids. The DNA for the CDR3 is TGCAGTAGGGGTTATGGCTACACCTTC. Amino acid sequence: CSRGYGYTF.